The entry below gives a single T cell receptor beta chain sequence along with its context. Antigen unknown. This sample is part of a study of cytomegalovirus exposure and HLA in healthy donors. Whole-study results and caveats: The study listed 164 cytomegalovirus-associated TCR beta chains.

This PCR relied on a set of 60 Vbeta primers and 13 Jbeta primers. Profiling relied on immunoSEQ multiplex PCR, and the TCRdb table lists in-frame clones only, not all of them. Of about 97,000 clones detected, over 80% appear once; the ten largest clones hold 2.6%. This TCR was recovered from a man aged 40-55 years in good health and CMV-seronegative. The sample comprised PBMCs.

CDR3: CASRHAAGGKGDEQYF. The CDR3 DNA is TGTGCCAGCAGACATGCGGCAGGGGGCAAAGGGGACGAGCAGTACTTC. The chain recombines TRBV11-1 with TRBJ2-7, with 8 nucleotides matching TRBD1. Germline V gene sequence: CDR1 SGHAT, CDR2 FQDESV (reference sequence). The length of the CDR3 is 16 residues. V gave up 6 bases and J gave up 5 bases; unmatched junction bases: 15.